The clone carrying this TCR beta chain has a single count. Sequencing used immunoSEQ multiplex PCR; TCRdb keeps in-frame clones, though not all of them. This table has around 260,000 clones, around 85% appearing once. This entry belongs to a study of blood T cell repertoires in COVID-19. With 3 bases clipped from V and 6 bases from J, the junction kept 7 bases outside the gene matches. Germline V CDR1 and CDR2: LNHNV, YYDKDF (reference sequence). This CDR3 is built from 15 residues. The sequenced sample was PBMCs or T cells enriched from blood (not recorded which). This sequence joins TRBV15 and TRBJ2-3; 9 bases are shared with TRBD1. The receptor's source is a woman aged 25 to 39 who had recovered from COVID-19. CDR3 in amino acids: CATSRDRGKADTQYF. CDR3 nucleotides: TGTGCCACCAGCAGGGACAGGGGTAAGGCGGATACGCAGTATTTT.